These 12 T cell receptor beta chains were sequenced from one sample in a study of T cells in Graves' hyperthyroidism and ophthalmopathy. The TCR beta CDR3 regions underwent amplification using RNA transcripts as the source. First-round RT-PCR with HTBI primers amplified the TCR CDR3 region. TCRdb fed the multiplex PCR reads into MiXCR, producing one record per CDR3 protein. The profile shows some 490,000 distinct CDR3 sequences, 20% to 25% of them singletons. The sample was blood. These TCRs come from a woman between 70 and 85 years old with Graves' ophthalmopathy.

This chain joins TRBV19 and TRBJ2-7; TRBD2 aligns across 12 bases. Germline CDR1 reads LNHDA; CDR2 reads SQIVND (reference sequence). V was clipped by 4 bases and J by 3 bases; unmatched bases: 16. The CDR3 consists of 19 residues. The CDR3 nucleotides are TGTGCCAGTAGTACAACCCCGACTAGCGGGAGACCCCCCTACTACGAGCAGTACTTC. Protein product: CASSTTPTSGRPPYYEQYF.

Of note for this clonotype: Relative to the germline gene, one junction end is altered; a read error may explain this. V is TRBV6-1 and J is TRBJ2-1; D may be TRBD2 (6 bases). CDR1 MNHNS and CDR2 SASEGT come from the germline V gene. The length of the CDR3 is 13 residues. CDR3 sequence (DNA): TGTGCCAGCAGACGGACTACCTACAATGGGCAGTTCTTC. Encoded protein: CASRRTTYNGQFF.

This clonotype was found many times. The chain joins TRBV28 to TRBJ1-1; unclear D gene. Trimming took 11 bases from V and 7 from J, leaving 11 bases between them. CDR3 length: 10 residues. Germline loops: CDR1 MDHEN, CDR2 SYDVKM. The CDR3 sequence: CAPTGLEAFF. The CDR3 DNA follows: TGTGCCCCCACCGGGCTTGAAGCTTTCTTT.

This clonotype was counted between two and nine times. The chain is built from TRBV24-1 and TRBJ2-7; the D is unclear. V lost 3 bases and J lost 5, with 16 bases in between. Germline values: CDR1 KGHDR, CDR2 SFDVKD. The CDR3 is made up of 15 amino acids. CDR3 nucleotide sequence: TGTGCCACCAGTGATCCCGGGTCCGCGCCCAACGAGCAGTACTTC. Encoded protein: CATSDPGSAPNEQYF.

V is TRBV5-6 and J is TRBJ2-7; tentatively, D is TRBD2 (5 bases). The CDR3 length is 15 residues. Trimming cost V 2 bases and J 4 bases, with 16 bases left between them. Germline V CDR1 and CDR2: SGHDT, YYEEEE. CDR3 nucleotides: TGTGCCAGCAGCTTATCGGGAACACCCCCTTACGAGCAGTACTTC. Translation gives CASSLSGTPPYEQYF.

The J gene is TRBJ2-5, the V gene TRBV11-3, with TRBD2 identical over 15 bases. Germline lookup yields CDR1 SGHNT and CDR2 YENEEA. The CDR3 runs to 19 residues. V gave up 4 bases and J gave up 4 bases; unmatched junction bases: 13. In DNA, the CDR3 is TGTGCCAGCAGCTCCTCAGACAGGACTAGCGGGAGGGCCGGAGAGACCCAGTACTTC. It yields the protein CASSSSDRTSGRAGETQYF.

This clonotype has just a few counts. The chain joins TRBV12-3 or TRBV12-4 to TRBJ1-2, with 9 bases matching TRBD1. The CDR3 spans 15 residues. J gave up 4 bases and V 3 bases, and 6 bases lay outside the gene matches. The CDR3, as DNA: TGTGCCAGCAGTTTTTGGGAGACAGGGGGCTATGGCTACACCTTC. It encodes CASSFWETGGYGYTF.

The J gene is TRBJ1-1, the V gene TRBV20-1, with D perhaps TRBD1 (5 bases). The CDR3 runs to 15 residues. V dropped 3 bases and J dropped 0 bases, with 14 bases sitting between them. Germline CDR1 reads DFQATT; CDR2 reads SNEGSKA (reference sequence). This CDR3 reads CSARGGRDLNTEAFF. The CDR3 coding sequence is TGCAGTGCTAGGGGGGGAAGGGACCTGAACACTGAAGCTTTCTTT.

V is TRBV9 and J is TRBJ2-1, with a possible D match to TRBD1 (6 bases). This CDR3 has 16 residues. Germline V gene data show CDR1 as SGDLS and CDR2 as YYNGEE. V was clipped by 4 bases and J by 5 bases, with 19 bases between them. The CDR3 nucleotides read TGTGCCAGCAGCCTCAATTTGGGGGCTATAAACAATGAGCAGTTCTTC. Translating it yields CASSLNLGAINNEQFF.

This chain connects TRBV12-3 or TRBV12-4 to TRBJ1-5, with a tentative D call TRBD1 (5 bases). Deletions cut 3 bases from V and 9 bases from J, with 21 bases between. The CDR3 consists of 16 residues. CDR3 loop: CASSFSREGFSSPQHF. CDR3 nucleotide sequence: TGTGCCAGCAGTTTCTCCAGGGAGGGGTTTTCGTCGCCCCAGCATTTT.

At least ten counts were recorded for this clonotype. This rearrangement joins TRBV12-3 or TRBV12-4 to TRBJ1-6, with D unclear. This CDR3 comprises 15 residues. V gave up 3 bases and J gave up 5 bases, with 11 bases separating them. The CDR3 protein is CASSLSGPDNSPLHF. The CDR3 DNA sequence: TGTGCCAGCAGTTTGTCAGGACCTGATAATTCACCCCTCCACTTT.

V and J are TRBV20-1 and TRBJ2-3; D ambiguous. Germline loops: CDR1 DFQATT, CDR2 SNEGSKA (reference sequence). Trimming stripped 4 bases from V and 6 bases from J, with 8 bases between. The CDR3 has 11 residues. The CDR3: CSATSLDTQYF. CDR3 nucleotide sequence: TGCAGTGCTACTAGTCTCGATACGCAGTATTTT.